This is a list of T cell receptor beta chains from one sample in a study of cytomegalovirus exposure and HLA in healthy donors. Here immunoSEQ multiplex PCR was the method, and the copy in TCRdb shows in-frame clones only, minus some. The table lists about 180,000 clones, just over 70% of them singletons. Sequenced input: PBMCs. Receptors were obtained from a human donor in good health. Each CDR3 is given with its conserved first and last residue.

>TRBV11-2
CASSWGRKRTFYEQYF
>TRBV5-4
CASSLGGSSTEAFF
>TRBV5-5
CASSPGTLAYEQYF
>TRBV27
CASSFPGATEAFF
>TRBV15
CATSRVNDSISNQPQHF
>TRBV9
CASSTQGAGGYTF
>TRBV19
CASSNQGRDTQYF
>TRBV19
CASSSQGVYNSPLHF
>TRBV2
CASRRAEETQYF
>TRBV29-1
CSASPGQGYEQYF
>TRBV9
CASSPSPRLAEKNIQYF
>TRBV7-6
CASSLRAGGPTDTQYF
>TRBV6-5
CASARTINYGYTF
>TRBV7-3
CASSIGGFQETQYF
>TRBV7-8
CASSFRAPNQPQHF
>TRBV2
CASSEARNSPLHF
>TRBV7-9
CASSLAGSWKKLFF
>TRBV29-1
CSVKTGKEANTEAFF
>TRBV5-1
CASSLGQGWLETQYF
>TRBV9
CASSERTGGSSTDTQYF
>TRBV6-4
CASSDSSGGADTQYF
>TRBV5-1
CASSFSSENIQYF
>TRBV15
CATSRGTGMNTEAFF
>TRBV10-3
CAISEGAGTDTQYF
>TRBV4-1
CASSQDTAGGREQYF
>TRBV7-3
CASSSQPGLAMETQYF
>TRBV6-1
CASSDQGWYGYTF
>TRBV15
CATSSGQDLWGYTF
>TRBV7-9
CASSPGRGRGEKLFF
>TRBV10-1
CASSEVGTEECFGNQPQHF
>TRBV6-1
CASSAGLINEQFF
>TRBV27
CASSLRRVNSYNSPLHF
>TRBV19
CASSIGGGGANSYEQYF
>TRBV19
CASSSDRANTGELFF
>TRBV11-1
CASSADRGSTEAFF
>TRBV18
CASSPRMGEGPGYTF
>TRBV7-3
CASSLLGDLGNTIYF
>TRBV18
CASSLTPGTGAEKLFF
>TRBV10-1
CASSGRSGGEQYF
>TRBV4-3
CASSHDTMNTEAFF
>TRBV27
CASRNRDRGTYEQYF